This entry lists 6 T cell receptor beta chains sequenced from one sample in a study of identical twins. TCRdb reanalysed the 5' RACE reads using MiXCR and keeps one entry per CDR3 protein. The sample holds under 800,000 distinct CDR3 sequences; over 20% are singletons and the top ten take 4.3%. A further study also used this sample, focusing on T cells expressing NK-cell markers.

Sequenced material: PBMCs. The receptors derive from a woman under 30 in good health.

The V and J genes are TRBV7-8 and TRBJ2-3, with 9 bases aligning to TRBD1. The ends lost 3 bases at V and 5 bases at J; junction bases unmatched: 3. CDR1 is SGHVS and CDR2 is FQNEAQ in the germline V gene. The CDR3 length is 14 residues. The CDR3 bases are TGTGCCAGCAGCTTCACAGGGGGCGGAGATACGCAGTATTTT. It translates to CASSFTGGGDTQYF.

About this clonotype itself: Germline and junction disagree at one end, which may indicate a read error. The chain joins TRBV20-1 to TRBJ1-6; D perhaps matches TRBD1 (5 bases). There are 15 residues in the CDR3. Germline V CDR1 and CDR2: DFQATT, SNEGSKA (reference sequence). CDR3: CSASGSRGRNSPFHF. Here the CDR3 DNA reads TGCAGTGCTAGTGGGTCAAGGGGACGGAATTCACCCTTCCACTTT.

V is TRBV27 and J is TRBJ1-6; no clear D gene. V was trimmed by 3 bases and J by 3 bases, leaving 3 bases between them. The CDR3 contains 13 residues. Looked up from germline, CDR1 is MNHEY and CDR2 is SMNVEV (reference sequence). The DNA of the CDR3 is TGTGCCAGCAGTTTCGACTATAATTCACCCCTCCACTTT. Amino acids: CASSFDYNSPLHF.

This clonotype was observed a handful of times. CDR3: CASSYSSLNTEAFF. As DNA, the CDR3 is TGTGCCAGCAGTTACTCGAGCTTGAACACTGAAGCTTTCTTT. The rearrangement uses TRBV6-5 and TRBJ1-1; D is ambiguous. Germline loops: CDR1 MNHEY, CDR2 SVGAGI. The CDR3 is 14 amino acids. The V end lost 0 bases, the J end lost 0 bases, and 5 bases lay between the germline ends.

This clonotype was counted between two and nine times. This chain connects TRBV7-2 to TRBJ2-7; the D is unclear. Germline CDR1 is SGHTA and CDR2 is FQGNSA. CDR3 length: 14 amino acids. The ends were cut back, 0 bases at V and 2 bases at J, with 8 bases in the middle. CDR3 in amino acids: CASSLALLAYEQYF. CDR3 DNA: TGTGCCAGCAGCTTAGCGCTATTGGCCTACGAGCAGTACTTC. The whole variable domain, filled in from reference TRBV7-2 and TRBJ2-7, reads GAGVSQSPSNKVTEKGKDVELRCDPISGHTALYWYRQSLGQGLEFLIYFQGNSAPDKSGLPSDRFSAERTGGSVSTLTIQRTQQEDSAVYLCASSLALLAYEQYFGPGTRLTVT.

This clonotype was observed at least ten times. CDR3 loop: CASSYGQSSGANVLTF. The DNA for the CDR3 is TGTGCCAGCAGCTATGGACAGAGCTCTGGGGCCAACGTCCTGACTTTC. The chain uses TRBV7-9 and TRBJ2-6; weak D call: TRBD1 (6 bases). Germline-derived CDR1 and CDR2 are SEHNR and FQNEAQ (reference sequence). The CDR3 is made up of 16 amino acids. V was pared by 4 bases and J by 0 bases, with 10 bases between.